The sequence of this TCR beta chain was determined in a study of OX40 agonist ivuxolimab in advanced cancers. Overall study results and limits: Average numbers of expanded clones were greater in CD8+ T cells than in CD4+.

Concerning this clone: Its antigen remains unknown.

Blood specimens came from baseline, cycle 4 day 1, and cycle 7 day 1. Method: immunoSEQ multiplex PCR; TCRdb's copy keeps in-frame clones and lacks some. The top ten hold over 2.5% of the sample, which has tens of thousands of clones, around 81% seen once. The material sequenced was CD4+ or CD8+ T cells sorted from blood, taken in a trial of the OX40 agonist ivuxolimab. The receptor was derived from an adult with an advanced solid tumor such as melanoma, head and neck, liver or kidney cancer.

CDR3 sequence reads: CASSREALNTGELFF. CDR3 bases: TGTGCCAGCTCACGCGAGGCCCTTAACACCGGGGAGCTGTTTTTT. This chain connects TRBV18 to TRBJ2-2; D is ambiguous. CDR3 size: 15 residues. Per the germline V gene, CDR1 is KGHSH and CDR2 is LQKENI. Trimming shortened V by 4 bases and J by 2 bases, and 11 bases separated the two germline ends.